Sequencing of this T cell receptor beta chain was carried out in a study of blood T cell repertoires in COVID-19. Germline V gives CDR1 SGHVS, CDR2 FNYEAQ. V lost 2 bases, J lost 3 bases, and 6 bases stayed unmatched. This CDR3 spans 16 amino acids. The table came from immunoSEQ multiplex PCR; TCRdb's copy has only in-frame clones and leaves some out. Counted here are some 320,000 clones, under 90% occurring once; the ten biggest clones make up 4.5% to 5.5%. Specimen: PBMCs or T cells enriched from blood (not recorded which). The chain couples TRBV7-6 to TRBJ2-2, with 7 bases lining up with TRBD2. This sequence originates from a man aged 55-75 years who had recovered from COVID-19. The CDR3 DNA reads as TGTGCCAGCAGCTTAAATAGCGGGCGAGACACCGGGGAGCTGTTTTTT. Translation gives CASSLNSGRDTGELFF.